These 32 T cell receptor beta chains share one sample of origin, sequenced in a study of blood T cell repertoires in COVID-19. Produced via immunoSEQ multiplex PCR; TCRdb's table is partial and in-frame only. The sample has 130,000 to 150,000 clones, around 87% seen once. Sequenced: peripheral blood. These receptors originate from a woman between 40 and 55 years old with acute or convalescent COVID-19.

V and J are TRBV28 and TRBJ1-5; a weak D match, TRBD1 (5 bases). This CDR3 has 17 residues. CDR1 and CDR2 from the germline V gene are MDHEN and SYDVKM. The V gene lost 5 bases and the J gene lost 1 base, with 18 bases spanning the gap. CDR3 DNA: TGTGCCAGCAGTCCTTACGGGCAGGGTGTGAGCAATCAGCCCCAGCATTTT. It translates to CASSPYGQGVSNQPQHF.

The V gene is TRBV5-1, the J gene TRBJ1-1; D is undetermined. Germline V gene lookup returns CDR1 SGHRS and CDR2 YFSETQ. The CDR3 has 15 amino acids. The V and J ends lost 2 bases and 8 bases respectively, with 19 bases between them. The CDR3 loop reads CASSFDTAALAEAFF. CDR3 DNA sequence: TGCGCCAGCAGCTTTGATACCGCAGCTTTAGCGGAAGCTTTCTTT. Based on the CDR3 plus reference TRBV5-1 and TRBJ1-1, the full variable domain is KAGVTQTPRYLIKTRGQQVTLSCSPISGHRSVSWYQQTPGQGLQFLFEYFSETQRNKGNFPGRFSGRQFSNSRSEMNVSTLELGDSALYLCASSFDTAALAEAFFGQGTRLTVV.

The gene calls are TRBV7-8 and TRBJ2-7; maybe TRBD2 (6 bases). The V end lost 5 bases, the J end lost 3 bases, and 14 bases lay between the germline ends. From germline, CDR1 is SGHVS and CDR2 FQNEAQ. The CDR3 has 14 residues. The CDR3 DNA is TGTGCCAGCAGCCTAAGGGACTCTTTCTACGAGCAGTACTTC. Translated: CASSLRDSFYEQYF.

Details on this clone: The germline gene is not matched at one end of the junction; a read error may be the cause. This rearrangement joins TRBV12-5 to TRBJ1-1; 10 bases fit TRBD1. CDR3 length: 12 residues. The germline V gene encodes CDR1 LGHNT and CDR2 FRNRAP. Written as DNA, the CDR3 is TGTGCTAGTGTTTTGGACAGGGGGTGGGCTTTCTTT. Translating gives CASVLDRGWAFF. Full variable domain (missing parts from reference TRBV12-5 and TRBJ1-1): DARVTQTPRHKVTEMGQEVTMRCQPILGHNTVFWYRQTMMQGLELLAYFRNRAPLDDSGMPKDRFSAEMPDATLATLKIQPSEPRDSAVYFCASVLDRGWAFFGQGTRLTVV.

The genes are TRBV13 and TRBJ2-7; 8 bases match TRBD1. Trimming took 5 bases from V and 1 from J; bases not matched to a gene: 7. The CDR3 has 15 residues. The germline gives CDR1 PRHDT, CDR2 FYEKMQ (reference sequence). CDR3 loop: CASSAPGQDSYEQYF. In DNA, the CDR3 is TGTGCCAGCAGCGCTCCGGGACAGGATTCCTACGAGCAGTACTTC.

This chain links TRBV19 with TRBJ1-2; D uncertain. Trimming pared 9 bases from V and 2 bases from J, leaving 7 bases between. This CDR3 spans 11 amino acids. Germline loops: CDR1 LNHDA, CDR2 SQIVND (reference sequence). CDR3 DNA: TGTGCCAGCTGGCGGAACTATGGCTACACCTTC. It translates to CASWRNYGYTF.

V gene TRBV5-4 combines with J gene TRBJ1-2; 8 nucleotides match TRBD1. The CDR3 contains 15 residues. Losses at the gene ends were 3 bases for V and 4 bases for J; bases not matched to a gene: 8. Germline V gives CDR1 SGHNT, CDR2 YYREEE (reference sequence). The CDR3 protein is CASSSSGGYVYGYTF. In nucleotides, the CDR3 is TGTGCCAGCAGCTCTTCAGGGGGCTACGTCTATGGCTACACCTTC.

The CDR3, as DNA: TGTGCCAGCAGCTTAGGAGTTAGAGGAGAGACCCAGTACTTC. It specifies CASSLGVRGETQYF. The chain couples TRBV11-3 to TRBJ2-5, with no clear D. Germline CDR1 SGHNT, CDR2 YENEEA. The CDR3 sequence is 14 residues long. Trimming shortened V by 1 base and J by 4 bases, and 10 bases separated the two germline ends.

This rearrangement joins TRBV7-2 to TRBJ1-6; 7 bases fit TRBD1. CDR1 and CDR2 (germline): SGHTA, FQGNSA. The CDR3 covers 18 residues. The ends lost 1 base at V and 2 bases at J; junction bases unmatched: 8. CDR3 protein: CASSLVQPGGPYNSPLHF. CDR3 nucleotide sequence: TGTGCCAGCAGCTTAGTTCAACCAGGGGGTCCCTATAATTCACCCCTCCACTTT.

V usage is TRBV10-2 and J usage is TRBJ1-1; D is perhaps TRBD1 (5 bases). This CDR3 has 16 amino acids. V was cut by 4 bases and J by 6 bases, with 21 bases left in between. Germline V CDR1 and CDR2: WSHSY, SAAADI. The CDR3: CASSAPSSTAPAEAFF. DNA of the CDR3: TGCGCCAGCAGTGCCCCTTCCTCGACAGCGCCCGCTGAAGCTTTCTTT.

The chain uses TRBV27 and TRBJ1-1, with D unresolved. The V end was cut by 7 bases, the J end by 1 base, with 19 bases between. The germline CDR1 and CDR2 sequences are MNHEY and SMNVEV (reference sequence). This CDR3 has 16 residues. The CDR3 protein is CASTPSRVLGNTEAFF. The CDR3 DNA sequence: TGTGCCAGCACCCCCTCGAGGGTCTTGGGGAACACTGAAGCTTTCTTT.

The chain employs TRBV9 and TRBJ1-2, with D perhaps matching TRBD1 (5 bases). The CDR3 spans 15 residues. In germline, CDR1 is SGDLS, CDR2 YYNGEE. Trimming removed 3 bases at V and 0 bases at J, with 12 bases between. CDR3 in amino acids: CASSATGVANYGYTF. Here the CDR3 DNA reads TGTGCCAGCAGCGCCACAGGAGTAGCTAACTATGGCTACACCTTC.

The V and J genes are TRBV5-1 and TRBJ1-1, with 8 positions matching TRBD1. The germline V gene encodes CDR1 SGHRS and CDR2 YFSETQ. Losses at the gene ends were 2 bases for V and 6 bases for J; bases not matched to a gene: 18. The CDR3 runs to 18 residues. CDR3 residues: CASSFLAGGAGWGAEAFF. The CDR3 region has the DNA TGCGCCAGCAGCTTCCTCGCAGGGGGCGCGGGTTGGGGAGCTGAAGCTTTCTTT.

V gene TRBV3-1 (or the pseudogene TRBV3-2) combines with J gene TRBJ1-2; D unresolved. Deletions cut 4 bases from V and 10 bases from J, with 22 bases between. This CDR3 has 15 amino acids. Germline V lookup: CDR1 LGHDT, CDR2 YNNKEL (reference sequence). The DNA for the CDR3 is TGTGCCAGCAGCCTGAAAACCACTCGCCCTGATTTCTACACCTTC. Translation gives CASSLKTTRPDFYTF.

The rearrangement uses TRBV7-3 and TRBJ1-2, with D possibly TRBD1 on 6 matching bases. Germline V gene sequence: CDR1 SGHTA, CDR2 FQGTGA. The CDR3 consists of 14 residues. With 2 bases removed from V and 4 bases from J, the gap between germline ends came to 11 bases. The CDR3 reads CASSLLGQIYGYTF. The CDR3 region has the DNA TGTGCCAGCAGCTTACTCGGACAGATCTATGGCTACACCTTC.

The chain combines TRBV7-3 with TRBJ2-3; 9 bases map to TRBD2. Germline values: CDR1 SGHTA, CDR2 FQGTGA. The CDR3 loop spans 15 amino acids. The junction had 8 bases not matched to a gene; V was cut back by 5 bases and J by 5 bases. The CDR3 region has the DNA TGTGCCAGCAGCCCCCGCGGGGGGGCGGGAGATACGCAGTATTTT. Translating it yields CASSPRGGAGDTQYF.

The chain is built from TRBV5-1 and TRBJ1-1; D unclear. The CDR3 has 12 residues. V lost 2 bases to trimming and J lost 5 bases, with 7 bases between them. In germline, CDR1 is SGHRS, CDR2 YFSETQ. Written as DNA, the CDR3 is TGCGCCAGCAGCTTCTCAGGAACTGAAGCTTTCTTT. Its translation: CASSFSGTEAFF.

This clone was picked up a small number of times. The rearrangement uses TRBV4-2 and TRBJ2-2, with 7 bases fitting TRBD2. Germline loops: CDR1 LGHNA, CDR2 YNFKEQ. The CDR3 covers 15 residues. The V and J ends lost 0 bases and 7 bases, in that order; junction bases with no gene match: 5. This CDR3 reads CASSQDLGGGGELFF. In DNA, the CDR3 is TGTGCCAGCAGCCAAGATTTAGGCGGGGGCGGGGAGCTGTTTTTT.

The rearrangement uses TRBV6-5 and TRBJ2-7; 7 positions agree with TRBD1. V was clipped by 5 bases and J by 4 bases; unmatched bases: 11. This CDR3 region has 15 residues. Germline loops: CDR1 MNHEY, CDR2 SVGAGI. As DNA, the CDR3 is TGTGCCAGCAGTACCCCCAGGGGGAAAGCGTACGAGCAGTACTTC. Protein product: CASSTPRGKAYEQYF.

V is TRBV3-1 (or the pseudogene TRBV3-2) and J is TRBJ2-7, with TRBD1 matching over 9 bases. V dropped 4 bases and J dropped 0; count of bases not matched to a gene: 7. The germline gives CDR1 LGHDT, CDR2 YNNKEL (reference sequence). The CDR3 runs 16 residues. CDR3 loop: CASSPDMGQGSYEQYF. The CDR3 coding sequence is TGTGCCAGCAGCCCAGACATGGGACAGGGCTCCTACGAGCAGTACTTC.

The genes are TRBV18 and TRBJ2-1, with D tentatively TRBD2 (5 bases). This CDR3 has 16 residues. CDR1 KGHSH and CDR2 LQKENI come from the germline V gene. Trimming shortened V by 2 bases and J by 8 bases, and 19 bases separated the two germline ends. In DNA form, the CDR3 reads TGTGCCAGCTCACCAGCCCTTAAAAAAGCGGCGGATGAGCAGTTCTTC. Translated: CASSPALKKAADEQFF.

The J gene is TRBJ2-3, the V gene TRBV27; TRBD2 matches 7 bases. The germline V gene encodes CDR1 MNHEY and CDR2 SMNVEV (reference sequence). The CDR3 sequence is 16 residues long. Trimming took 6 bases from V and 1 from J; bases not matched to a gene: 10. In DNA form, the CDR3 reads TGTGCCAGCAGCAGGACCGTTGGGGGGGGCACAGATACGCAGTATTTT. It yields the protein CASSRTVGGGTDTQYF.

This clone has only one observation. This chain links TRBV19 with TRBJ1-5, with 7 nucleotides matching TRBD1. The CDR3 length is 17 residues. Per germline, CDR1 LNHDA and CDR2 SQIVND (reference sequence). Germline trimming cut 1 base from V and 0 bases from J; bases unmatched to any gene: 6. CDR3 protein: CASSIGRGQPSNQPQHF. The CDR3 nucleotides are TGTGCCAGTAGTATAGGCCGGGGACAGCCTAGCAATCAGCCCCAGCATTTT.

The rearrangement links TRBV7-2 to TRBJ2-3; 7 bases are a match to TRBD2. This CDR3 region has 16 residues. CDR1 and CDR2 from the germline V gene are SGHTA and FQGNSA. Trimming took 1 base from V and 7 from J; bases not matched to a gene: 11. CDR3 loop: CASSLVPQRGRNTQYF. CDR3 in DNA: TGTGCCAGCAGCTTAGTGCCCCAGCGGGGCAGGAATACGCAGTATTTT. Supplemented by reference TRBV7-2 and TRBJ2-3, the full variable domain reads GAGVSQSPSNKVTEKGKDVELRCDPISGHTALYWYRQSLGQGLEFLIYFQGNSAPDKSGLPSDRFSAERTGGSVSTLTIQRTQQEDSAVYLCASSLVPQRGRNTQYFGPGTRLTVL.

The rearrangement uses TRBV4-3 and TRBJ2-5, with TRBD2 matching 9 bases. The CDR3 runs to 18 residues. The junction had 15 bases not matched to a gene; V was cut back by 2 bases and J by 5 bases. The germline gives CDR1 LGHNA, CDR2 YSLEER. The CDR3 here is CASSQREWTSALRETQYF. The CDR3 DNA follows: TGCGCCAGCAGCCAAAGGGAATGGACTAGCGCCTTACGGGAGACCCAGTACTTC.

The DNA of the CDR3 is TGTGCCAGCAGCTTAGCAGGGGCCGCCACCACTAATGAAAAACTGTTTTTT. It codes for CASSLAGAATTNEKLFF. V usage is TRBV7-8 and J usage is TRBJ1-4; maybe TRBD1 (5 bases). V lost 0 bases and J 2 bases, leaving 13 bases between the germline ends. CDR3 length: 17 residues. CDR1 and CDR2 from the germline V gene are SGHVS and FQNEAQ.

This chain uses TRBV20-1 with TRBJ1-1, with D perhaps TRBD1 (5 bases). Germline V gene lookup returns CDR1 DFQATT and CDR2 SNEGSKA (reference sequence). This CDR3 is 11 amino acids long. V was shortened by 3 bases and J by 5 bases, with 7 bases between the two germline ends. CDR3 bases: TGCAGTGCTAGTGACAGAACTGAAGCTTTCTTT. This codes for CSASDRTEAFF.

The V and J genes are TRBV19 and TRBJ2-5; a possible D gene is TRBD1 (5 bases). This CDR3 comprises 14 residues. V lost 3 bases, J lost 8 bases, and 16 bases lay in between. Germline V CDR1 and CDR2: LNHDA, SQIVND (reference sequence). CDR3 sequence: CASSMFGRESTQYF. The CDR3 region has the DNA TGTGCCAGTAGTATGTTTGGCAGGGAATCTACCCAGTACTTC. Full variable domain (missing parts from reference TRBV19 and TRBJ2-5): DGGITQSPKYLFRKEGQNVTLSCEQNLNHDAMYWYRQDPGQGLRLIYYSQIVNDFQKGDIAEGYSVSREKKESFPLTVTSAQKNPTAFYLCASSMFGRESTQYFGPGTRLLVL.

The V call is TRBV4-3, the J call TRBJ2-7; D is possibly TRBD2 (6 bases). The V end was cut by 0 bases, the J end by 3 bases, with 9 bases between. Per germline, CDR1 LGHNA and CDR2 YSLEER. The CDR3 contains 14 residues. CDR3 loop: CASSQDWRGYEQYF. The CDR3 coding sequence is TGCGCCAGCAGCCAAGATTGGAGGGGCTACGAGCAGTACTTC.

The chain has TRBV6-5 and TRBJ1-6; D may be TRBD1 (6 bases). The germline V gene has CDR1 MNHEY and CDR2 SVGAGI. The CDR3 contains 14 residues. V was cut by 6 bases and J by 8 bases, with 14 bases left in between. CDR3 sequence reads: CASSVSDRYSPLHF. Written as DNA, the CDR3 is TGTGCCAGCAGCGTATCGGACAGATATTCACCCCTCCACTTT.

This clone appeared once. The rearrangement joins TRBV7-8 to TRBJ2-2, with D tentatively TRBD1 (6 bases). Deletions cut 6 bases from V and 1 base from J, with 12 bases between. The CDR3 is made up of 15 amino acids. Looked up from germline, CDR1 is SGHVS and CDR2 is FQNEAQ. This chain's CDR3 is CASRTDRLNTGELFF. Written as DNA, the CDR3 is TGTGCCAGCAGAACCGACAGGCTGAACACCGGGGAGCTGTTTTTT.

This rearrangement joins TRBV7-9 to TRBJ2-7; D is ambiguous. CDR3 length: 14 residues. Trimming left V 0 bases short and J 2 bases short, with 8 bases between. In germline, CDR1 is SEHNR, CDR2 FQNEAQ (reference sequence). The CDR3 DNA follows: TGTGCCAGCAGCTTAGCCGGGTCTGCCTACGAGCAGTACTTC. Protein product: CASSLAGSAYEQYF.